The 8 T cell receptor beta chains below come from one sample, sequenced in a study of cytomegalovirus exposure and HLA in healthy donors. Primers: 60 Vbeta forward and 13 Jbeta reverse. Measured with immunoSEQ multiplex PCR; TCRdb has only the in-frame clones, and not every one. The sample yields about 170,000 clones, roughly 80% seen once. Material: PBMCs. The receptors stem from a male donor in good health and CMV-seronegative.

The chain uses TRBV30 and TRBJ1-1; D may be TRBD1 (6 bases). The CDR3 is made up of 14 amino acids. Trimming took off 3 bases at V and 1 base at J, with 12 bases between the two ends. Germline V gene lookup returns CDR1 GTSNPN and CDR2 SVGIG (reference sequence). Here the CDR3 DNA reads TGTGCCTGGAGCAGGGGAGGGAGGAACACTGAAGCTTTCTTT. Residues: CAWSRGGRNTEAFF.

The chain uses TRBV18 and TRBJ1-1; D perhaps matches TRBD1 (6 bases). V was cut by 3 bases and J by 3 bases, with 8 bases left in between. Per germline, CDR1 KGHSH and CDR2 LQKENI. CDR3 size: 13 residues. The DNA for the CDR3 is TGTGCCAGCTCACCTTCAGGGGACACTGAAGCTTTCTTT. This encodes CASSPSGDTEAFF. Based on the CDR3 plus reference TRBV18 and TRBJ1-1, the full variable domain is NAGVMQNPRHLVRRRGQEARLRCSPMKGHSHVYWYRQLPEEGLKFMVYLQKENIIDESGMPKERFSAEFPKEGPSILRIQQVVRGDSAAYFCASSPSGDTEAFFGQGTRLTVV.

The chain couples TRBV5-4 to TRBJ1-2; 8 nucleotides agree with TRBD1. CDR3 length: 13 amino acids. In germline, CDR1 is SGHNT, CDR2 YYREEE (reference sequence). Germline trimming cut 4 bases from V and 7 bases from J; bases unmatched to any gene: 6. The CDR3, as DNA: TGTGCCAGCAGCACGACAGGGGTTGGTGGCTACACCTTC. Protein sequence: CASSTTGVGGYTF. The complete variable domain, with remaining parts taken from reference TRBV5-4 and TRBJ1-2, reads ETGVTQSPTHLIKTRGQQVTLRCSSQSGHNTVSWYQQALGQGPQFIFQYYREEENGRGNFPPRFSGLQFPNYSSELNVNALELDDSALYLCASSTTGVGGYTFGSGTRLTVV.

This rearrangement joins TRBV28 to TRBJ1-2; perhaps TRBD1 as D (5 bases). The V gene lost 4 bases and the J gene lost 8 bases, with 14 bases spanning the gap. The CDR3 has 13 amino acids. The germline V gene encodes CDR1 MDHEN and CDR2 SYDVKM. Written as DNA, the CDR3 is TGTGCCAGCAGTTCGGGAGGGGTCGGCGGCTACACCTTC. Translated: CASSSGGVGGYTF.

The V gene is TRBV7-2, the J gene TRBJ1-4; 9 bases fit TRBD1. The ends lost 0 bases at V and 10 bases at J; junction bases unmatched: 6. The CDR3 has 15 amino acids. Germline values: CDR1 SGHTA, CDR2 FQGNSA. The CDR3 DNA sequence: TGTGCCAGCAGCTTAGCGATACAGGGGGCGGGAAAACTGTTTTTT. Its protein product is CASSLAIQGAGKLFF.

The rearrangement uses TRBV7-6 and TRBJ2-2; the D is unclear. Trimming took 1 base from V and 2 from J, leaving 5 bases between them. From germline, CDR1 is SGHVS and CDR2 FNYEAQ. CDR3 length: 14 residues. CDR3: CASSLGANTGELFF. CDR3 sequence (DNA): TGTGCCAGCAGCTTAGGCGCAAACACCGGGGAGCTGTTTTTT.

The chain links TRBV7-8 to TRBJ2-2; D perhaps matches TRBD2 (6 bases). The CDR3 is 15 amino acids. Per germline, CDR1 SGHVS and CDR2 FQNEAQ. The ends were cut back, 0 bases at V and 6 bases at J, with 11 bases in the middle. CDR3 DNA: TGTGCCAGCAGCTTAGCGAGACTAGGCGCCGGGGAGCTGTTTTTT. Its translation: CASSLARLGAGELFF.

The chain has TRBV6-1 and TRBJ1-1, with 8 bases lining up with TRBD1. The CDR3 totals 13 residues. Trimming removed 4 bases from V and 4 bases from J; junction bases left unmatched: 2. The germline CDR1 and CDR2 sequences are MNHNS and SASEGT. The CDR3 DNA is TGTGCCAGCAGTGGGGGACAGGTCACTGAAGCTTTCTTT. It codes for CASSGGQVTEAFF.